The next 31 T cell receptor beta chains were all read from a single sample in a study of beta chain features in type 1 diabetes. Study-level findings and limits: In every one of the four CD4+ subsets, TCRB CDR3s were moderately but significantly shorter in Type 1 diabetes patients.

The antigens these receptors bind are not known. Investigators reverse transcribed all isolated RNA, so they sequenced expressed TCRB transcripts. Assay used: immunoSEQ multiplex PCR; TCRdb lists only in-frame clones, some missing. Among about 360,000 clones listed, roughly 13% were seen once. Sequencing input: naive CD4+ T cells from blood. These receptors were taken from a woman in her late teens or twenties with type 1 diabetes.

V usage is TRBV9 and J usage is TRBJ2-1; 8 bases map to TRBD2. Per the germline V gene, CDR1 is SGDLS and CDR2 is YYNGEE. Trimming removed 4 bases from V and 6 bases from J; junction bases left unmatched: 9. The CDR3 contains 15 residues. The CDR3 DNA sequence: TGTGCCAGCAGCCTCTACCGGGGGGGCCGCAATGAGCAGTTCTTC. Its translation: CASSLYRGGRNEQFF.

The chain has TRBV29-1 and TRBJ2-5; tentative D call: TRBD2 (5 bases). CDR3 length equals 10 residues. CDR1 is SQVTM, CDR2 ANQGSEA, per germline. V was shortened by 7 bases and J by 5 bases, with 8 bases between the two germline ends. Here the CDR3 DNA reads TGCAGCGCAAGGGAGGAGACCCAGTACTTC. Protein product: CSAREETQYF.

This clone was observed a handful of times. In the same sample, other DNA sequences code for this CDR3. The J gene is TRBJ2-7, the V gene TRBV9; TRBD2 aligns across 10 bases. The CDR3 contains 15 residues. With 0 bases clipped from V and 3 bases from J, the junction kept 3 bases outside the gene matches. The V gene's germline CDR1 is SGDLS and CDR2 YYNGEE. CDR3 sequence: CASSVAPSGSYEQYF. DNA for the CDR3: TGTGCCAGCAGCGTAGCGCCTAGCGGGAGCTACGAGCAGTACTTC.

This clone has just a few counts. This chain connects TRBV5-4 to TRBJ2-3; D uncertain. Germline V gene lookup returns CDR1 SGHNT and CDR2 YYREEE (reference sequence). V was clipped by 2 bases and J by 3 bases, with 4 bases between them. This CDR3 contains 12 residues. The CDR3 is CASSFPTDTQYF. In DNA form, the CDR3 reads TGTGCCAGCAGCTTTCCAACAGATACGCAGTATTTT.

V and J are TRBV11-2 and TRBJ2-1, with D possibly matching TRBD1 (6 bases). V was pared by 5 bases and J by 9 bases, with 14 bases between. The CDR3 loop spans 13 amino acids. Germline V gene data show CDR1 as SGHAT and CDR2 as FQNNGV. CDR3: CASSLQGSSEQFF. The CDR3 DNA follows: TGTGCCAGCAGCCTACAGGGTAGTAGTGAGCAGTTCTTC.

This sequence joins TRBV29-1 and TRBJ2-1; TRBD2 agrees at 8 bases. Germline values: CDR1 SQVTM, CDR2 ANQGSEA. The CDR3 covers 17 residues. V lost 4 bases and J lost 7; bases outside the gene matches: 18. CDR3 sequence (DNA): TGCAGCGTTGTGGGTACAGGAGGGACTAGGGGCTTAAATGAGCAGTTCTTC. Protein sequence: CSVVGTGGTRGLNEQFF.

This chain connects TRBV7-6 to TRBJ2-3; 9 bases map to TRBD2. Germline V gene lookup returns CDR1 SGHVS and CDR2 FNYEAQ. V lost 5 bases to trimming and J lost 2 bases; unmatched junction nucleotides: 11. This CDR3 has 17 residues. The CDR3 region is CASSPRRAGGSTDTQYF. The DNA for the CDR3 is TGTGCCAGCAGCCCTCGTAGAGCGGGGGGATCCACAGATACGCAGTATTTT.

The CDR3 here is CASSTSGQADTEAFF. As DNA, the CDR3 is TGTGCCAGCAGCACCTCAGGACAGGCGGACACTGAAGCTTTCTTT. J is TRBJ1-1 and V is TRBV9; 7 nucleotides line up with TRBD1. Germline CDR1 reads SGDLS; CDR2 reads YYNGEE. The CDR3 has 15 amino acids. V dropped 4 bases and J dropped 3; count of bases not matched to a gene: 9.

The V gene is TRBV7-9, the J gene TRBJ1-6; TRBD1 matches at 11 bases. The CDR3 consists of 14 residues. Trimming cost V 5 bases and J 8 bases; bases outside gene matches: 2. Germline V gene lookup returns CDR1 SEHNR and CDR2 FQNEAQ (reference sequence). The CDR3 loop is CASSTGQGDSPLHF. The CDR3 nucleotides are TGTGCCAGCAGCACGGGACAGGGGGATTCACCCCTCCACTTT.

This clone has just a few counts. This rearrangement joins TRBV15 to TRBJ1-2, with D perhaps matching TRBD1 (6 bases). Germline V gene lookup returns CDR1 LNHNV and CDR2 YYDKDF (reference sequence). V was clipped by 1 base and J by 4 bases, with 13 bases between them. This CDR3 has 15 residues. This CDR3 is CATSRVIGGLYGYTF. The CDR3 DNA is TGTGCCACCAGCAGAGTCATCGGGGGGCTCTATGGCTACACCTTC.

This sequence joins TRBV5-1 and TRBJ2-7, with 10 bases matching TRBD1. Germline V gives CDR1 SGHRS, CDR2 YFSETQ. V dropped 4 bases and J dropped 5; count of bases not matched to a gene: 9. The length of the CDR3 is 15 residues. The CDR3 sequence is CASSRWTGGNHEQYF. The CDR3, as DNA: TGCGCCAGCAGCCGATGGACAGGGGGGAACCACGAGCAGTACTTC.

This clone was observed a handful of times. CDR3 coding DNA: TGTGCCAGCAGCCAAGATAGGGAGGGACGGGAGCAGTTCTTC. Its protein is CASSQDREGREQFF. The genes are TRBV4-2 and TRBJ2-1, with TRBD2 identical over 7 bases. V gave up 0 bases and J gave up 10 bases; unmatched junction bases: 6. The V gene's germline CDR1 is LGHNA and CDR2 YNFKEQ. The CDR3 has 14 residues.

The gene calls are TRBV12-5 and TRBJ1-2; D might be TRBD1 (6 bases). Per germline, CDR1 LGHNT and CDR2 FRNRAP. The V end lost 1 base, the J end lost 4 bases, and 7 bases lay between the germline ends. This CDR3 region has 13 residues. CDR3 protein: CASGLADSYGYTF. The CDR3, as DNA: TGTGCTAGTGGTTTGGCGGACAGCTATGGCTACACCTTC.

This clone has just a few counts. The V gene is TRBV7-2, the J gene TRBJ1-5; D not certain. The V gene's germline CDR1 is SGHTA and CDR2 FQGNSA. This CDR3 has 14 amino acids. Trimming stripped 4 bases from V and 2 bases from J, with 9 bases between. For the CDR3, the DNA is TGTGCCAGCAGCTACTCCGGGGGCAATCAGCCCCAGCATTTT. Translated: CASSYSGGNQPQHF. Combining the CDR3 with reference TRBV7-2 and TRBJ1-5 gives the whole variable domain GAGVSQSPSNKVTEKGKDVELRCDPISGHTALYWYRQSLGQGLEFLIYFQGNSAPDKSGLPSDRFSAERTGGSVSTLTIQRTQQEDSAVYLCASSYSGGNQPQHFGDGTRLSIL.

The chain uses TRBV15 and TRBJ1-2, with TRBD1 as a possible D gene (5 bases). Trimming removed 4 bases at V and 6 bases at J, with 9 bases between. Germline loops: CDR1 LNHNV, CDR2 YYDKDF (reference sequence). CDR3 length: 12 amino acids. DNA for the CDR3: TGTGCCACCAGCATTATGACAGATGGCTACACCTTC. The encoded protein is CATSIMTDGYTF.

The table lists this clone with a few counts. The CDR3 reads CASSVDPGEVYEQYF. Here the CDR3 DNA reads TGTGCCAGCAGCGTTGATCCGGGAGAAGTCTACGAGCAGTACTTC. The V and J genes are TRBV9 and TRBJ2-7; possibly TRBD2 for D (6 bases). V lost 2 bases, J lost 3 bases, and 15 bases lay in between. CDR1 is SGDLS, CDR2 YYNGEE, per germline. The CDR3 sequence is 15 residues long.

This clone was seen a handful of times. This sequence joins TRBV6-6 and TRBJ2-3, with 8 bases identical to TRBD1. V shed 0 bases and J 4 bases; nucleotides not matched to a gene: 0. The CDR3 consists of 14 residues. CDR1 is MNHNY and CDR2 is SVGAGI in the germline V gene (reference sequence). CDR3 sequence reads: CASSYSTGADTQYF. The CDR3 DNA is TGTGCCAGCAGTTACTCGACAGGGGCAGATACGCAGTATTTT.

The chain joins TRBV18 to TRBJ2-7; 10 bases map to TRBD2. With V trimmed by 2 bases and J by 2 bases, 3 bases remained unmatched. This CDR3 is 15 amino acids long. Germline V gives CDR1 KGHSH, CDR2 LQKENI. CDR3 loop: CASSPTSGVTYEQYF. The CDR3 region has the DNA TGTGCCAGCTCACCAACTAGCGGGGTAACCTACGAGCAGTACTTC.

This clone occurred a few times. This chain uses TRBV27 with TRBJ2-2, with D unclear. The CDR3 extends over 12 amino acids. CDR1 and CDR2 from the germline V gene are MNHEY and SMNVEV (reference sequence). V lost 8 bases and J 0 bases, leaving 4 bases between the germline ends. The CDR3 DNA follows: TGTGCCAGCTCTGCGAACACCGGGGAGCTGTTTTTT. Its translation is CASSANTGELFF.

V usage is TRBV4-3 and J usage is TRBJ2-7, with D tentatively TRBD1 (6 bases). Germline V gene data show CDR1 as LGHNA and CDR2 as YSLEER. The CDR3 loop spans 14 amino acids. Trimming cost V 1 base and J 1 base, with 8 bases left between them. The CDR3, as DNA: TGCGCCAGCAGCCAAGTGGACAGATCCTACGAGCAGTACTTC. It yields the protein CASSQVDRSYEQYF.

This clone was counted only a few times. The CDR3 here is CASSLGTGEKQFF. The DNA for the CDR3 is TGTGCCAGCAGCCTCGGGACAGGGGAAAAGCAGTTCTTC. The chain combines TRBV6-5 with TRBJ2-1, with TRBD1 identical over 10 bases. CDR1 and CDR2 (germline): MNHEY, SVGAGI. The CDR3 is 13 residues long. Unmatched junction bases numbered 7, after V lost 6 bases and J lost 11 bases.

J is TRBJ2-3 and V is TRBV11-3; 7 nucleotides agree with TRBD2. CDR3 size: 14 residues. Germline V CDR1 and CDR2: SGHNT, YENEEA. V shed 3 bases and J 4 bases; nucleotides not matched to a gene: 4. The CDR3 nucleotides are TGTGCCAGCAGCTTTAGCGGGTCGGCAGATACGCAGTATTTT. This translates into CASSFSGSADTQYF. Full variable domain (remainder filled in from reference TRBV11-3 and TRBJ2-3): EAGVVQSPRYKIIEKKQPVAFWCNPISGHNTLYWYLQNLGQGPELLIRYENEEAVDDSQLPKDRFSAERLKGVDSTLKIQPAELGDSAVYLCASSFSGSADTQYFGPGTRLTVL.

The chain uses TRBV28 and TRBJ2-4; the D gene is possibly TRBD1 (6 bases). The CDR3 contains 14 residues. V was cut by 8 bases and J by 7 bases, with 18 bases left in between. Germline V gene sequence: CDR1 MDHEN, CDR2 SYDVKM. CDR3 sequence (DNA): TGTGCCAGCGTTGGGATAACAGGGATGAACATTCAGTACTTC. This codes for CASVGITGMNIQYF. Combining the CDR3 with reference TRBV28 and TRBJ2-4 gives the whole variable domain DVKVTQSSRYLVKRTGEKVFLECVQDMDHENMFWYRQDPGLGLRLIYFSYDVKMKEKGDIPEGYSVSREKKERFSLILESASTNQTSMYLCASVGITGMNIQYFGAGTRLSVL.

The chain joins TRBV5-4 to TRBJ1-2; 8 bases align to TRBD1. Looked up from germline, CDR1 is SGHNT and CDR2 is YYREEE (reference sequence). The CDR3 runs to 13 residues. V shed 4 bases, J shed 8 bases, and the junction held 7 bases outside the gene matches. CDR3 sequence (DNA): TGTGCCAGCAGCGTAGAAACAGGGGGAGGCTACACCTTC. Translated: CASSVETGGGYTF.

V usage is TRBV30 and J usage is TRBJ1-4; TRBD1 matches 7 bases. This CDR3 spans 16 amino acids. CDR1 is GTSNPN, CDR2 SVGIG, per germline (reference sequence). V dropped 2 bases and J dropped 3; count of bases not matched to a gene: 9. This CDR3 reads CAWSQTGLVANEKLFF. CDR3 coding DNA: TGTGCCTGGAGTCAGACAGGGTTGGTGGCTAATGAAAAACTGTTTTTT.

The rearrangement joins TRBV4-1 to TRBJ2-7; tentative D call: TRBD1 (6 bases). The germline V and J ends were trimmed by 1 base and 3 bases, with 10 bases remaining between them. The CDR3 runs to 14 residues. Germline lookup yields CDR1 MGHRA and CDR2 YSYEKL. The CDR3 loop reads CASSQVGRGYEQYF. The CDR3 DNA is TGCGCCAGCAGCCAAGTGGGCAGGGGCTACGAGCAGTACTTC.

In its sample, this clone was seen a few times. This sequence joins TRBV11-3 and TRBJ1-1; D perhaps matches TRBD1 (6 bases). Germline V gene lookup returns CDR1 SGHNT and CDR2 YENEEA. The CDR3 length is 15 residues. The V end was cut by 3 bases, the J end by 0 bases, with 11 bases between. The CDR3, as DNA: TGTGCCAGCAGCTTCCGGGACACCCTGAACACTGAAGCTTTCTTT. Protein: CASSFRDTLNTEAFF. Looking up the rest from reference TRBV11-3 and TRBJ1-1 gives the full variable domain: EAGVVQSPRYKIIEKKQPVAFWCNPISGHNTLYWYLQNLGQGPELLIRYENEEAVDDSQLPKDRFSAERLKGVDSTLKIQPAELGDSAVYLCASSFRDTLNTEAFFGQGTRLTVV.

This clone has only a few counts. The rearrangement joins TRBV19 to TRBJ2-7; tentatively, D is TRBD1 (5 bases). CDR1 is LNHDA and CDR2 is SQIVND in the germline V gene (reference sequence). Trimming shortened V by 3 bases and J by 13 bases, and 16 bases separated the two germline ends. The length of the CDR3 is 12 residues. The CDR3 nucleotides read TGTGCCAGTAGTATCTCACAGGAGAGCATTTACTTC. It codes for CASSISQESIYF.

This clone has more than one count but fewer than ten. The rearrangement links TRBV7-9 to TRBJ1-5, with TRBD1 identical over 7 bases. With 5 bases clipped from V and 2 bases from J, the junction kept 3 bases outside the gene matches. The CDR3 sequence is 14 residues long. The germline gives CDR1 SEHNR, CDR2 FQNEAQ (reference sequence). The CDR3 protein is CASSHGTGNQPQHF. CDR3 DNA sequence: TGTGCCAGCAGCCACGGGACAGGCAATCAGCCCCAGCATTTT.

In its sample, this clone was seen a few times. V gene TRBV29-1 combines with J gene TRBJ2-3; 9 bases map to TRBD2. This CDR3 has 15 amino acids. Per the germline V gene, CDR1 is SQVTM and CDR2 is ANQGSEA. The ends lost 7 bases at V and 6 bases at J; junction bases unmatched: 14. The CDR3 region is CSAAGAGGGGDTQYF. The CDR3 DNA reads as TGCAGCGCCGCGGGAGCGGGAGGTGGTGGCGATACGCAGTATTTT.

The V gene is TRBV30, the J gene TRBJ1-5; D uncertain. The germline CDR1 and CDR2 sequences are GTSNPN and SVGIG (reference sequence). There are 14 residues in the CDR3. The germline V and J ends were trimmed by 5 bases and 2 bases, with 13 bases remaining between them. The CDR3 region is CAWLVASRNQPQHF. The CDR3 DNA reads as TGTGCCTGGTTAGTAGCCTCGCGCAATCAGCCCCAGCATTTT.